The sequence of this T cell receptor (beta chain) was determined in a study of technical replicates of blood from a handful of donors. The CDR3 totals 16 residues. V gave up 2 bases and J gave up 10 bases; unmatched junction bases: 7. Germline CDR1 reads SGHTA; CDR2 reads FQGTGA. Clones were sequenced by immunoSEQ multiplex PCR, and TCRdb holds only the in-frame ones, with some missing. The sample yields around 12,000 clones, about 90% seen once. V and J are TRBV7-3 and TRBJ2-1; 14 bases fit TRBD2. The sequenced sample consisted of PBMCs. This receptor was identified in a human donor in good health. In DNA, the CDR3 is TGTGCCAGCAGCTTAGCAGGGACTAGCGGGAGTGGAGAGCAGTTCTTC. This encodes CASSLAGTSGSGEQFF.